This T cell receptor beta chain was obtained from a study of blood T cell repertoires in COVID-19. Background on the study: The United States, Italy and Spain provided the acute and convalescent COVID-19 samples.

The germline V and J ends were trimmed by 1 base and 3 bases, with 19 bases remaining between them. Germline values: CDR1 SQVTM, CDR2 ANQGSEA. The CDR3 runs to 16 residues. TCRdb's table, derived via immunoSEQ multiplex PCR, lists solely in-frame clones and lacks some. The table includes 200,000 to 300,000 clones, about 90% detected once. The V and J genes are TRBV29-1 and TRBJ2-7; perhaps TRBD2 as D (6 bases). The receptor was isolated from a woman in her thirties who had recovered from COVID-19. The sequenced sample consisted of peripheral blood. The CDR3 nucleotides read TGCAGCGTTGAAGGGGGGACTCGCGGGGTGGGCTACGAGCAGTACTTC. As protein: CSVEGGTRGVGYEQYF.